These 21 T cell receptor beta chains were sequenced from one sample in a study of blood T cell repertoires in COVID-19. TCRdb's copy holds only in-frame clones and misses some; the assay was immunoSEQ multiplex PCR. This table has around 340,000 clones, about four fifths appearing once. Material for sequencing was peripheral blood. Every receptor here comes from a man aged 25-45 years with active or convalescent COVID-19.

DNA for the CDR3: TGTGCCAGCAGCCGGGACAGTTTTACTGAAGCTTTCTTT. It is translated as CASSRDSFTEAFF. The chain employs TRBV6-2 or TRBV6-3 and TRBJ1-1; 7 bases map to TRBD1. V trimming: 6 bases; J trimming: 5 bases; junction bases outside the gene matches: 6. CDR1 MNHEY and CDR2 SVGEGT come from the germline V gene. CDR3 length equals 13 residues.

The chain is built from TRBV6-5 and TRBJ2-1, with 11 bases matching TRBD1. The V gene end was trimmed by 5 bases and the J gene end by 4 bases; junction bases not matched to a gene: 4. Germline CDR1 is MNHEY and CDR2 is SVGAGI. The CDR3 totals 15 residues. The CDR3 loop is CASSPGTGGYNEQFF. In DNA form, the CDR3 reads TGTGCCAGCAGTCCAGGGACAGGGGGTTACAATGAGCAGTTCTTC.

The rearrangement links TRBV6-2 or TRBV6-3 to TRBJ1-5; perhaps TRBD1 as D (6 bases). The CDR3 loop spans 13 amino acids. Germline V lookup: CDR1 MNHEY, CDR2 SVGEGT. The V gene lost 3 bases and the J gene lost 7 bases, with 10 bases spanning the gap. This CDR3 is CASSYRQEQPQHF. The CDR3 coding sequence is TGTGCCAGCAGTTATAGACAGGAACAGCCCCAGCATTTT.

CDR3 loop: CASSFLPGLAEVEQFF. The CDR3 DNA reads TGTGCCAGCAGCTTCCTACCGGGACTAGCCGAGGTTGAGCAGTTCTTC. V usage is TRBV7-8 and J usage is TRBJ2-1, with 9 bases matching TRBD2. Germline CDR1 is SGHVS and CDR2 is FQNEAQ. The CDR3 runs 16 residues. The trim removed 3 bases at V and 9 bases at J, leaving 12 bases unmatched.

V and J are TRBV28 and TRBJ2-1, with TRBD2 matching over 11 bases. Unmatched junction bases numbered 3, after V lost 8 bases and J lost 0 bases. The germline V gene encodes CDR1 MDHEN and CDR2 SYDVKM. The CDR3 consists of 15 residues. For the CDR3, the DNA is TGTGCCAGCGGACTAGCGGGTAGCTCCTACAATGAGCAGTTCTTC. The encoded protein is CASGLAGSSYNEQFF. The full variable domain, in which reference TRBV28 and TRBJ2-1 provide the parts outside the CDR3, is DVKVTQSSRYLVKRTGEKVFLECVQDMDHENMFWYRQDPGLGLRLIYFSYDVKMKEKGDIPEGYSVSREKKERFSLILESASTNQTSMYLCASGLAGSSYNEQFFGPGTRLTVL.

The DNA of the CDR3 is TGTGCCAGCAGCTTCCGGACTAGCGGACCCACCGGGGAGCTGTTTTTT. Translated, it gives CASSFRTSGPTGELFF. This rearrangement joins TRBV7-6 to TRBJ2-2, with 10 nucleotides matching TRBD2. Germline CDR1 SGHVS, CDR2 FNYEAQ. The CDR3 consists of 16 residues. V lost 3 bases and J lost 4; bases outside the gene matches: 5.

V usage is TRBV11-3 and J usage is TRBJ1-3; D is unresolved. The germline V and J ends were trimmed by 8 bases and 8 bases, with 13 bases remaining between them. This CDR3 spans 12 amino acids. CDR1 is SGHNT and CDR2 is YENEEA in the germline V gene. The CDR3 spells CASGKGGHTIYF. The CDR3 bases are TGTGCCAGCGGGAAAGGAGGCCACACCATATATTTT.

The chain recombines TRBV6-5 with TRBJ2-7, with 11 bases that match TRBD1. V trimming: 5 bases; J trimming: 4 bases; junction bases outside the gene matches: 4. The CDR3 covers 14 residues. Germline V gives CDR1 MNHEY, CDR2 SVGAGI. The CDR3 loop reads CASSTDRGLYEQYF. As DNA, the CDR3 is TGTGCCAGCAGTACGGACAGGGGGCTTTACGAGCAGTACTTC.

The chain has TRBV5-1 and TRBJ2-1; possible D gene TRBD1, 6 bases. Germline loops: CDR1 SGHRS, CDR2 YFSETQ. V was cut by 2 bases and J by 6 bases, with 12 bases left in between. The CDR3 is 14 amino acids. The CDR3 spells CASSFTGLGNEQFF. CDR3 DNA: TGCGCCAGCAGCTTTACAGGGTTGGGCAATGAGCAGTTCTTC.

The V and J genes are TRBV7-9 and TRBJ1-1; 7 bases map to TRBD1. V shed 5 bases, J shed 7 bases, and the junction held 4 bases outside the gene matches. The CDR3 is 12 amino acids. CDR1 and CDR2 (germline): SEHNR, FQNEAQ (reference sequence). The CDR3 nucleotides read TGTGCCAGCAGCCTAGGGGGCTTTGAAGCTTTCTTT. Protein sequence: CASSLGGFEAFF.

The rearrangement links TRBV28 to TRBJ2-1, with 11 bases matching TRBD2. This CDR3 region has 15 residues. Germline CDR1 reads MDHEN; CDR2 reads SYDVKM. Trimming took 6 bases from V and 15 from J; bases not matched to a gene: 16. This CDR3 is CASRQGTSGGRGWFF. The DNA of the CDR3 is TGTGCCAGCAGGCAAGGGACTAGCGGCGGTCGAGGGTGGTTCTTC. Full variable domain (outside the CDR3, taken from reference TRBV28 and TRBJ2-1): DVKVTQSSRYLVKRTGEKVFLECVQDMDHENMFWYRQDPGLGLRLIYFSYDVKMKEKGDIPEGYSVSREKKERFSLILESASTNQTSMYLCASRQGTSGGRGWFFGPGTRLTVL.

The chain combines TRBV11-3 with TRBJ2-1; 13 nucleotides match TRBD2. The CDR3 length is 18 residues. The junction had 9 bases not matched to a gene; V was cut back by 4 bases and J by 3 bases. In germline, CDR1 is SGHNT, CDR2 YENEEA. The chain's CDR3 is CASSSPRTSGGRYNEQFF. CDR3 DNA: TGTGCCAGCAGCTCCCCCCGGACTAGCGGGGGCCGCTACAATGAGCAGTTCTTC.

This chain connects TRBV9 to TRBJ2-6, with 7 bases lining up with TRBD1. With 4 bases clipped from V and 0 bases from J, the junction kept 10 bases outside the gene matches. The CDR3 runs to 18 residues. Germline CDR1 reads SGDLS; CDR2 reads YYNGEE. The CDR3 coding sequence is TGTGCCAGCAGCCCAAGAAGGGGGCCTCCCTCTGGGGCCAACGTCCTGACTTTC. Translating gives CASSPRRGPPSGANVLTF.

This clone was detected only a few times. This chain connects TRBV6-6 to TRBJ1-2, with 7 bases identical to TRBD1. The length of the CDR3 is 15 residues. The germline CDR1 and CDR2 sequences are MNHNY and SVGAGI (reference sequence). J lost 0 bases, V lost 4 bases, and 5 bases had no gene match. In DNA form, the CDR3 reads TGTGCCAGCAGTTCCCAGGACAGGTCTAACTATGGCTACACCTTC. Protein sequence: CASSSQDRSNYGYTF.

The V call is TRBV28, the J call TRBJ1-5; 7 bases agree with TRBD1. This CDR3 spans 13 amino acids. In germline, CDR1 is MDHEN, CDR2 SYDVKM. The trim removed 6 bases at V and 6 bases at J, leaving 5 bases unmatched. CDR3 loop: CASRTGAGQPQHF. CDR3 DNA sequence: TGTGCCAGCAGAACAGGGGCAGGTCAGCCCCAGCATTTT.

This chain connects TRBV6-4 to TRBJ2-5; TRBD1 aligns across 7 bases. The CDR3 runs 15 residues. Unmatched junction bases numbered 6, after V lost 4 bases and J lost 1 base. Germline V gene sequence: CDR1 MRHNA, CDR2 SNTAGT. CDR3 sequence (DNA): TGTGCCAGCAGTGCCCGAGGGGGCCGCCAAGAGACCCAGTACTTC. This translates into CASSARGGRQETQYF.

Worth noting for this clone: At one of its ends the junction is not consistent with the germline gene, which may arise from a read error. The gene calls are TRBV7-8 and TRBJ1-6; weak D call: TRBD1 (5 bases). This CDR3 region has 15 residues. The V gene's germline CDR1 is SGHVS and CDR2 FQNEAQ. The CDR3 nucleotides are TGTGCCAGCAGCTTAGAAGGGGTTAGGATTTCAGCCCTCCACTTT. Translating it yields CASSLEGVRISALHF.

In regard to this clone: Additional DNA sequences in this sample encode the identical CDR3. This chain connects TRBV12-3 or TRBV12-4 to TRBJ2-1; 9 positions match TRBD1. This CDR3 is built from 12 residues. V lost 5 bases to trimming and J lost 10 bases; unmatched junction nucleotides: 3. The CDR3 spells CASSPDRGEQFF. CDR3 DNA sequence: TGTGCCAGCAGTCCCGACAGGGGGGAGCAGTTCTTC.

V usage is TRBV10-1 and J usage is TRBJ2-7; D is undetermined. CDR1 is WNHNN and CDR2 is SYGVQD in the germline V gene (reference sequence). The CDR3 has 13 amino acids. V lost 2 bases, J lost 0 bases, and 5 bases lay in between. The CDR3 here is CASSEPVSYEQYF. CDR3 nucleotides: TGCGCCAGCAGTGAGCCCGTCTCCTACGAGCAGTACTTC.

The chain has TRBV27 and TRBJ2-1, with 8 bases lining up with TRBD2. The junction had 6 bases not matched to a gene; V was cut back by 2 bases and J by 6 bases. In germline, CDR1 is MNHEY, CDR2 SMNVEV (reference sequence). The length of the CDR3 is 15 residues. CDR3 sequence reads: CASSLGGGGLNEQFF. CDR3 DNA sequence: TGTGCCAGCAGTTTAGGGGGCGGGGGGCTCAATGAGCAGTTCTTC.

This sequence joins TRBV19 and TRBJ2-2; TRBD2 is a possible D gene (5 bases). The V and J ends lost 10 bases and 0 bases respectively, with 9 bases between them. This CDR3 has 13 residues. Germline CDR1 LNHDA, CDR2 SQIVND (reference sequence). CDR3 in amino acids: CATGSANTGELFF. CDR3 in DNA: TGTGCCACGGGGAGCGCGAACACCGGGGAGCTGTTTTTT.